This T cell receptor beta chain is drawn from a study of CD8 T cells in Susac syndrome. RNA was extracted with the RNeasy kit, and a quantity of roughly 0.45 to 1 ug was reverse transcribed using random hexamers. The CDR3 of TCR beta was amplified by immunoSEQ multiplex PCR across 54 Vbeta and 13 Jbeta. TCRdb called the immunoSEQ multiplex PCR reads again in MiXCR, with one record for every CDR3 protein. The sample lists some 210,000 distinct CDR3 sequences, over 90% seen once, with approximately 0.15% in the top ten. After removal of 6 bases from V and 3 bases from J, the junction contained 12 bases not matched to a gene. CDR3 length: 16 amino acids. The germline CDR1 and CDR2 sequences are SGHDT and YYEEEE.

This chain joins TRBV5-6 and TRBJ1-5; 7 bases align to TRBD1. The sample was CD4+ T cells from PBMCs. The sequence was obtained from a human donor with Susac syndrome. For the CDR3, the DNA is TGTGCCAGCACCCAGGGGGGAGGTTTGTACAATCAGCCCCAGCATTTT. This gives the protein CASTQGGGLYNQPQHF. Using reference TRBV5-6 and TRBJ1-5 for the parts outside the CDR3, the full variable domain is DAGVTQSPTHLIKTRGQQVTLRCSPKSGHDTVSWYQQALGQGPQFIFQYYEEEERQRGNFPDRFSGHQFPNYSSELNVNALLLGDSALYLCASTQGGGLYNQPQHFGDGTRLSIL.